These 27 T cell receptor beta chains were all obtained from the same sample, sequenced in a study of blood T cell repertoires in COVID-19. Sequencing used immunoSEQ multiplex PCR; TCRdb keeps in-frame clones, though not all of them. The top ten clones hold under 8% of a sample with 50,000 to 65,000 clones, around four fifths of them seen once. Sequenced: peripheral blood. The receptors shown here come from a human donor in a cohort sampled during active COVID-19.

This clone was seen a single time. The genes are TRBV5-1 and TRBJ2-7; TRBD2 matches at 7 bases. J was trimmed by 0 bases and V by 5 bases; bases with no gene match: 5. This CDR3 comprises 14 residues. Germline-derived CDR1 and CDR2 are SGHRS and YFSETQ. CDR3 loop: CASRREGSSYEQYF. CDR3 nucleotide sequence: TGCGCCAGCAGGAGGGAGGGGTCCTCCTACGAGCAGTACTTC.

This clone has just one count. The chain is built from TRBV5-4 and TRBJ2-4; D is perhaps TRBD2 (5 bases). The V and J ends lost 4 bases and 8 bases respectively, with 13 bases between them. This CDR3 is built from 13 residues. Germline V gene data show CDR1 as SGHNT and CDR2 as YYREEE (reference sequence). Written as DNA, the CDR3 is TGTGCCAGCAGCGACGGACTGAGAGACATTCAGTACTTC. The encoded protein is CASSDGLRDIQYF.

The J gene is TRBJ2-3, the V gene TRBV19, with 10 bases matching TRBD2. CDR3 size: 16 residues. V gave up 0 bases and J gave up 4 bases; unmatched junction bases: 4. Germline lookup yields CDR1 LNHDA and CDR2 SQIVND (reference sequence). CDR3 bases: TGTGCCAGTAGTATAGATTTAGCGGGAGGCCCAGATACGCAGTATTTT. Its protein is CASSIDLAGGPDTQYF.

The chain is built from TRBV6-6 and TRBJ1-5; TRBD1 might be the D (6 bases). The germline V and J ends were trimmed by 6 bases and 6 bases, with 18 bases remaining between them. CDR3 length: 15 residues. Germline loops: CDR1 MNHNY, CDR2 SVGAGI (reference sequence). The CDR3 DNA is TGTGCCAGCAGCTATGGGCAGGGGTTCGGTCAGCCCCAGCATTTT. Translating it yields CASSYGQGFGQPQHF.

This chain joins TRBV7-6 and TRBJ2-7; TRBD1 matches at 9 bases. The germline gives CDR1 SGHVS, CDR2 FNYEAQ. The V gene end was trimmed by 0 bases and the J gene end by 2 bases; junction bases not matched to a gene: 8. The CDR3 runs 17 residues. Here the CDR3 DNA reads TGTGCCAGCAGCTTAGCCCCACGGGGGACAGGGACCTACGAGCAGTACTTC. Translation: CASSLAPRGTGTYEQYF.

This rearrangement joins TRBV6-6 to TRBJ1-2; D gene uncertain. Trimming removed 0 bases at V and 8 bases at J, with 16 bases between. This CDR3 spans 15 amino acids. Germline V lookup: CDR1 MNHNY, CDR2 SVGAGI (reference sequence). The CDR3 DNA reads TGTGCCAGCAGTTACTCGAATTCTAAGGCGAGGGGCTACACCTTC. Its translation is CASSYSNSKARGYTF.

The chain recombines TRBV19 with TRBJ1-1; no reliable D call. V lost 7 bases and J 1 base, leaving 13 bases between the germline ends. The CDR3 totals 14 residues. Germline lookup yields CDR1 LNHDA and CDR2 SQIVND (reference sequence). Written as DNA, the CDR3 is TGTGCCAGTATACCCGCGGGTTGGAACACTGAAGCTTTCTTT. It specifies CASIPAGWNTEAFF.

This chain joins TRBV6-5 and TRBJ2-1, with TRBD2 as a possible D gene (7 bases). The CDR3 extends over 15 amino acids. The V gene's germline CDR1 is MNHEY and CDR2 SVGAGI. The V and J ends lost 8 bases and 1 base respectively, with 15 bases between them. The CDR3 spells CASLSGGGSYNEQFF. CDR3 nucleotide sequence: TGTGCCAGCCTTTCGGGGGGCGGATCCTACAATGAGCAGTTCTTC.

This clone was recorded once. The V gene is TRBV4-1, the J gene TRBJ1-4, with 8 bases aligning to TRBD1. This CDR3 is 16 amino acids long. V gave up 1 base and J gave up 4 bases; unmatched junction bases: 5. Germline CDR1 is MGHRA and CDR2 is YSYEKL. The CDR3 region is CASSQGPDRVNEKLFF. CDR3 in DNA: TGCGCCAGCAGCCAAGGGCCGGACAGGGTTAATGAAAAACTGTTTTTT.

The rearrangement links TRBV11-1 to TRBJ2-7; 7 bases agree with TRBD1. CDR1 and CDR2 from the germline V gene are SGHAT and FQDESV (reference sequence). V shed 5 bases and J 3 bases; nucleotides not matched to a gene: 10. The CDR3 is 15 residues long. The CDR3 region is CASSPHVRDSYEQYF. CDR3 nucleotide sequence: TGTGCCAGCAGCCCTCATGTCCGGGACAGCTACGAGCAGTACTTC.

This chain joins TRBV19 and TRBJ1-5; 9 nucleotides agree with TRBD1. The germline V gene has CDR1 LNHDA and CDR2 SQIVND (reference sequence). The trim removed 4 bases at V and 1 base at J, leaving 8 bases unmatched. The CDR3 is made up of 17 amino acids. This chain's CDR3 is CASSSKATGGSNQPQHF. The CDR3 nucleotides read TGTGCCAGTAGTAGTAAGGCGACAGGGGGAAGCAATCAGCCCCAGCATTTT.

The chain combines TRBV12-5 with TRBJ1-5; tentative D call: TRBD1 (5 bases). From germline, CDR1 is LGHNT and CDR2 FRNRAP. The CDR3 contains 15 residues. V lost 5 bases and J lost 0, with 11 bases in between. The CDR3 loop is CASGPGDYSNQPQHF. CDR3 DNA sequence: TGTGCTAGTGGTCCCGGGGACTATAGCAATCAGCCCCAGCATTTT.

V and J are TRBV12-3 or TRBV12-4 and TRBJ1-3; TRBD1 matches 7 bases. J gave up 4 bases and V 3 bases, and 0 bases lay outside the gene matches. The CDR3 length is 13 residues. CDR3 DNA sequence: TGTGCCAGCAGTTTGACAGGGGGAAACACCATATATTTT. Its translation: CASSLTGGNTIYF.

This chain joins TRBV6-5 and TRBJ1-5; D remains ambiguous. CDR1 and CDR2 (germline): MNHEY, SVGAGI. This CDR3 region has 13 residues. Trimming removed 4 bases at V and 5 bases at J, with 9 bases between. The CDR3 bases are TGTGCCAGCAGTTTGCACAGAGATCAGCCCCAGCATTTT. Translated: CASSLHRDQPQHF.

This clone was counted a single time. V gene TRBV12-3 or TRBV12-4 combines with J gene TRBJ2-3; TRBD1 is a possible D gene (5 bases). The CDR3 sequence is 13 residues long. V gave up 3 bases and J gave up 4 bases, with 8 bases separating them. The CDR3 reads CASSLKGSDTQYF. The CDR3 DNA reads as TGTGCCAGCAGTTTGAAGGGGTCAGATACGCAGTATTTT.

This clone was detected only once. This rearrangement joins TRBV10-3 to TRBJ2-7; 7 bases map to TRBD2. The CDR3 loop spans 16 amino acids. Looked up from germline, CDR1 is ENHRY and CDR2 is SYGVKD. V gave up 4 bases and J gave up 0 bases; unmatched junction bases: 9. The DNA for the CDR3 is TGTGCCATCAGTGCTCTAGCGGTCAGGAGCTCCTACGAGCAGTACTTC. It encodes CAISALAVRSSYEQYF.

CDR3 amino acids: CASSCIRDRGRYTGELFF. In nucleotides, the CDR3 is TGTGCCAGCAGCTGCATCCGGGACAGGGGGCGATACACCGGGGAGCTGTTTTTT. The rearrangement links TRBV12-1 to TRBJ2-2; the D call TRBD1 from the table was never checked on the DNA. TRBV12-1 is described as a pseudogene. The CDR3 totals 18 residues.

This clone has only a few counts. V is TRBV11-3 and J is TRBJ2-7; 8 bases agree with TRBD2. The germline V gene encodes CDR1 SGHNT and CDR2 YENEEA. The CDR3 is 14 amino acids. J gave up 3 bases and V 3 bases, and 4 bases lay outside the gene matches. Written as DNA, the CDR3 is TGTGCCAGCAGCTTTAGCGGGGTTCTCTACGAGCAGTACTTC. This sequence encodes CASSFSGVLYEQYF.

The chain recombines TRBV9 with TRBJ2-1; TRBD2 aligns across 9 bases. This CDR3 region has 16 residues. With 4 bases clipped from V and 4 bases from J, the junction kept 9 bases outside the gene matches. Germline lookup yields CDR1 SGDLS and CDR2 YYNGEE. The CDR3 sequence is CASSPRSGSRYNEQFF. CDR3 bases: TGTGCCAGCAGCCCCCGTAGCGGGAGCAGGTACAATGAGCAGTTCTTC.

This clone was observed a single time. The genes are TRBV29-1 and TRBJ2-7; possibly TRBD1 for D (6 bases). The CDR3 is 13 amino acids. In germline, CDR1 is SQVTM, CDR2 ANQGSEA. Trimming took 5 bases from V and 0 from J, leaving 11 bases between them. For the CDR3, the DNA is TGCAGCGTTCTTACAGGGCCCTCCTACGAGCAGTACTTC. Its translation: CSVLTGPSYEQYF.

The chain employs TRBV27 and TRBJ2-3; tentatively, D is TRBD1 (5 bases). The V and J ends lost 0 bases and 9 bases respectively, with 22 bases between them. Per germline, CDR1 MNHEY and CDR2 SMNVEV (reference sequence). The CDR3 extends over 17 amino acids. The CDR3 here is CASSLSPQGRSRSTQYF. The CDR3 region has the DNA TGTGCCAGCAGTTTATCCCCCCAGGGCAGGTCTAGAAGCACGCAGTATTTT.

The chain joins TRBV6-4 to TRBJ2-3, with TRBD2 as a possible D gene (5 bases). CDR3 length equals 15 residues. Per the germline V gene, CDR1 is MRHNA and CDR2 is SNTAGT. V lost 5 bases and J lost 1, with 13 bases in between. The CDR3 spells CASSPEGVGTDTQYF. The CDR3 nucleotides read TGTGCCAGCAGTCCAGAGGGAGTGGGCACAGATACGCAGTATTTT.

The V gene is TRBV25-1, the J gene TRBJ2-7; D uncertain. This CDR3 has 14 amino acids. The V gene's germline CDR1 is MGHDK and CDR2 SYGVNS. V was pared by 5 bases and J by 0 bases, with 11 bases between. CDR3 loop: CASSPRASSYEQYF. DNA of the CDR3: TGTGCCAGCAGTCCGCGCGCATCCTCCTACGAGCAGTACTTC.

CDR3 residues: CASSQERWLAGAQRTDTQYF. CDR3 nucleotides: TGTGCCAGCAGCCAAGAAAGATGGCTAGCGGGAGCCCAAAGGACAGATACGCAGTATTTT. This sequence joins TRBV4-2 and TRBJ2-3, with 10 bases aligning to TRBD2. The CDR3 runs 20 residues. Germline values: CDR1 LGHNA, CDR2 YNFKEQ. Trimming at V came to 0 bases and at J to 3 bases, leaving 15 bases not matched to a gene.

The rearrangement uses TRBV25-1 and TRBJ2-1; 10 bases align to TRBD2. This CDR3 contains 17 residues. The germline V gene encodes CDR1 MGHDK and CDR2 SYGVNS. The V and J ends lost 2 bases and 6 bases, in that order; junction bases with no gene match: 10. CDR3 nucleotide sequence: TGTGCCAGCAGTGAAAGGTTTGGCTGGACTAGCGGCAATGAGCAGTTCTTC. Its protein is CASSERFGWTSGNEQFF.

The V and J genes are TRBV11-2 and TRBJ2-5; weak D call: TRBD2 (6 bases). The germline gives CDR1 SGHAT, CDR2 FQNNGV. With 1 base removed from V and 7 bases from J, the gap between germline ends came to 13 bases. The CDR3 loop spans 14 amino acids. In DNA, the CDR3 is TGTGCCAGCAGCTTAGTACTGCTGGGGGGGACCCAGTACTTC. Its translation is CASSLVLLGGTQYF.

The J gene is TRBJ1-2, the V gene TRBV6-6; D perhaps matches TRBD1 (6 bases). Germline assignment: CDR1 MNHNY and CDR2 SVGAGI (reference sequence). This CDR3 spans 15 amino acids. V dropped 0 bases and J dropped 7 bases, with 15 bases sitting between them. The CDR3, as DNA: TGTGCCAGCAGTTACTCCAGGGGTGCCCCCGGTGGCTACACCTTC. Its translation is CASSYSRGAPGGYTF.